Listed below are T cell receptor beta chains from one sample, sequenced in a study of blood T cell repertoires in COVID-19. Clones were read by immunoSEQ multiplex PCR, and TCRdb kept only the in-frame ones, dropping some. The sample shows 300,000 to 450,000 clones, around 85% of them seen only once. Sequences were obtained from peripheral blood. All receptors derive from a woman aged 18-29 years with acute or convalescent COVID-19. Both conserved end residues are part of each CDR3. Each record gives: clone size, D gene, J gene, V gene, CDR3 DNA, CDR3 protein. D genes are given only for firm matches. Only part of the rows carry a size: once, few, many, or a class if the clone is expanded.

size: NA; D: NA; J: TRBJ1-6; V: TRBV6-5; DNA: TGTGCCAGCAGTTTGTCTCAGAACTATAATTCACCCCTCCACTTT; CDR3: CASSLSQNYNSPLHF
size: few; D: TRBD1; J: TRBJ2-5; V: TRBV28; DNA: TGTGCCAGCAGTTTTCAGGGACAGGGAGGAGGAGAGACCCAGTACTTC; CDR3: CASSFQGQGGGETQYF
size: NA; D: NA; J: TRBJ1-2; V: TRBV7-3; DNA: TGTGCCAGCAGCTTAGGTCAGGGTCCCTATGGCTACACCTTC; CDR3: CASSLGQGPYGYTF
size: NA; D: NA; J: TRBJ1-4; V: TRBV4-1; DNA: TGCGCCAGCAGCCAAGTATTCCCTGCAACTAATGAAAAACTGTTTTTT; CDR3: CASSQVFPATNEKLFF
size: NA; D: TRBD1; J: TRBJ1-2; V: TRBV2; DNA: TGTGCCAGCAGCTCACAGGGGGCGCGGGGTAGTGGCTACACCTTC; CDR3: CASSSQGARGSGYTF
size: NA; D: NA; J: TRBJ2-1; V: TRBV6-6; DNA: TGTGCCAGCAGTTATGGCAGGGCGGGAGAGCAGTTCTTC; CDR3: CASSYGRAGEQFF
size: NA; D: NA; J: TRBJ1-1; V: TRBV2; DNA: TGTGCCAGCAGTGATTTCCGGGGGGAGGGCACTGAAGCTTTCTTT; CDR3: CASSDFRGEGTEAFF
size: NA; D: NA; J: TRBJ2-5; V: TRBV9; DNA: TGTGCCAGCAGCGTAGACATCCAAGAGACCCAGTACTTC; CDR3: CASSVDIQETQYF
size: NA; D: NA; J: TRBJ1-2; V: TRBV12-3/TRBV12-4; DNA: TGTGCCAGCAGTTTATGGGGGGGGACGGGCTACACCTTC; CDR3: CASSLWGGTGYTF
size: once; D: TRBD2; J: TRBJ2-1; V: TRBV6-4; DNA: TGTGCCAGCAGTGACCACATTAGCGGGGGGGAATACAATGAGCAGTTCTTC; CDR3: CASSDHISGGEYNEQFF
size: NA; D: TRBD1; J: TRBJ1-6; V: TRBV5-6; DNA: TGTGCCAGCAGCTCGGAGGGTAGGGGGCATGGAAGGTCACCCCTCCACTTT; CDR3: CASSSEGRGHGRSPLHF
size: NA; D: NA; J: TRBJ2-5; V: TRBV2; DNA: TGTGCCAGCAGTCGGGAGGGGACAGGGACGGAGACCCAGTACTTC; CDR3: CASSREGTGTETQYF
size: NA; D: TRBD1; J: TRBJ2-7; V: TRBV7-9; DNA: TGTGCCAGCAGCCCAGGGGGAAAACTCTCCTACGAGCAGTACTTC; CDR3: CASSPGGKLSYEQYF
size: NA; D: NA; J: TRBJ1-5; V: TRBV5-8; DNA: TGTGCCAGCAGCTTGGCCAGGGAAAGCAATCAGCCCCAGCATTTT; CDR3: CASSLARESNQPQHF
size: NA; D: NA; J: TRBJ2-3; V: TRBV6-5; DNA: TGTGCCAGCAGTTATGGGGGCGGGAGAGGGGATACGCAGTATTTT; CDR3: CASSYGGGRGDTQYF
size: NA; D: NA; J: TRBJ1-1; V: TRBV6-5; DNA: TGTGCAAGTACCAGGGGAAGCACTGAAGCTTTCTTT; CDR3: CASTRGSTEAFF
size: NA; D: TRBD1; J: TRBJ1-1; V: TRBV15; DNA: TGTGCCACCAGCAGAGATACAGGGGGCAACACTGAAGCTTTCTTT; CDR3: CATSRDTGGNTEAFF
size: NA; D: TRBD1; J: TRBJ1-1; V: TRBV28; DNA: TGTGCCAGCAGCTTAAGCAGGGGGCTTCGCACTGAAGCTTTCTTT; CDR3: CASSLSRGLRTEAFF
size: NA; D: NA; J: TRBJ1-2; V: TRBV9; DNA: TGTGCCAGCAGCCCCCCCGGGGAGTTGGACTATGGCTACACCTTC; CDR3: CASSPPGELDYGYTF
size: NA; D: NA; J: TRBJ1-1; V: TRBV4-2; DNA: TGTGCCAGCAGCCAAAGGGGGACTGAAGCTTTCTTT; CDR3: CASSQRGTEAFF
size: once; D: NA; J: TRBJ2-1; V: TRBV5-3; DNA: TGTGCCAGAAGCTTGTCGGGCAATGAGCAGTTCTTC; CDR3: CARSLSGNEQFF
size: few; D: NA; J: TRBJ1-3; V: TRBV5-1; DNA: TGCGCCAGCAGCTTGGTAGGGAGCTCTGGAAACACCATATATTTT; CDR3: CASSLVGSSGNTIYF
size: few; D: NA; J: TRBJ2-3; V: TRBV5-1; DNA: TGCGCCAGCAGCCCCCCCGGGGGGCGATCAGATACGCAGTATTTT; CDR3: CASSPPGGRSDTQYF
size: NA; D: NA; J: TRBJ2-5; V: TRBV3-1/TRBV3-2; DNA: TGTGCCAGCAGCCAGGGCAGGGACCAAGAGACCCAGTACTTC; CDR3: CASSQGRDQETQYF
size: NA; D: NA; J: TRBJ2-5; V: TRBV25-1; DNA: TGTGCCAGCAGTGAATCTTTGCGGGAAGAGACCCAGTACTTC; CDR3: CASSESLREETQYF
size: NA; D: TRBD1; J: TRBJ1-3; V: TRBV6-5; DNA: TGTGCCAGTTACAGGGGGGACCTCTCTGGAAACACCATATATTTT; CDR3: CASYRGDLSGNTIYF
size: NA; D: NA; J: TRBJ1-5; V: TRBV4-2; DNA: TGTGCCAGCAGCCAAGATTGGTTAACAGGGAATCAGCCCCAGCATTTT; CDR3: CASSQDWLTGNQPQHF
size: once; D: NA; J: TRBJ2-3; V: TRBV28; DNA: TGTGCCAGCTCCAAGGGGCTCACAGATACGCAGTATTTT; CDR3: CASSKGLTDTQYF
size: NA; D: NA; J: TRBJ2-5; V: TRBV12-3/TRBV12-4; DNA: TGTGCCAGCAGTTTCACCAGGCAAGAGACCCAGTACTTC; CDR3: CASSFTRQETQYF
size: NA; D: NA; J: TRBJ2-3; V: TRBV9; DNA: TGTGCCAGCAGTCTTCACGGAGATACGCAGTATTTT; CDR3: CASSLHGDTQYF
size: NA; D: TRBD1; J: TRBJ2-4; V: TRBV6-6; DNA: TGTGCCAGCAGTTACGGGACAGTAAACATTCAGTACTTC; CDR3: CASSYGTVNIQYF
size: NA; D: NA; J: TRBJ1-1; V: TRBV7-9; DNA: TGTGCCAGCAGCTTGACAGGAAACCAGAACACTGAAGCTTTCTTT; CDR3: CASSLTGNQNTEAFF